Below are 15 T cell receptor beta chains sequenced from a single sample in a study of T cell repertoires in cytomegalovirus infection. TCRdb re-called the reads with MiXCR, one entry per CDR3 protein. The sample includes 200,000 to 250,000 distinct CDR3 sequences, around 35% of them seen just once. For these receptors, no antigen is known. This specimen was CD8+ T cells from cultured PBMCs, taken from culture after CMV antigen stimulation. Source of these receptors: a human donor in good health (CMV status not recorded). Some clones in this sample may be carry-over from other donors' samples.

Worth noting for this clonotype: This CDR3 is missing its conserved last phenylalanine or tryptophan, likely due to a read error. CDR3 sequence (DNA): TGTGCCAGCAGCCAACCGGCCCAGGGAGACATTCAGTACTTA. Protein sequence: CASSQPAQGDIQYL. This rearrangement joins TRBV7-9 to TRBJ2-4; the D call may be TRBD1 or TRBD2 (5 bases each). The CDR3 covers 14 residues. V was clipped by 5 bases and J by 8 bases, with 16 bases between them. The germline gives CDR1 SEHNR, CDR2 FQNEAQ (reference sequence).

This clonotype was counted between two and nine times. In DNA, the CDR3 is TGTGCCAGCAGGCCGGGACCCTTCGGTGATGAGCAGTTCTTC. Amino acid sequence: CASRPGPFGDEQFF. The chain employs TRBV12-3 or TRBV12-4 and TRBJ2-1; D is tentatively TRBD1 or TRBD2 (5 bases each). This CDR3 contains 14 residues. Trimming took off 6 bases at V and 8 bases at J, with 17 bases between the two ends.

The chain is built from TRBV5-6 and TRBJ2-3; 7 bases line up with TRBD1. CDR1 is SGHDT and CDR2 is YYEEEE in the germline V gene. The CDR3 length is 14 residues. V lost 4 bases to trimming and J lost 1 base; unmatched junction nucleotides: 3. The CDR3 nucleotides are TGTGCCAGCAGCATCGGGACAGGCACAGATACGCAGTATTTT. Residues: CASSIGTGTDTQYF.

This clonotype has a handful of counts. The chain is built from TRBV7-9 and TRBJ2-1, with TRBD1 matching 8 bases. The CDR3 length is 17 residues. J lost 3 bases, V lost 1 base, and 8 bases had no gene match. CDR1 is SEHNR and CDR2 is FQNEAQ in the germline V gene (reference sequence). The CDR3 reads CASSLDLGQGIYNEQFF. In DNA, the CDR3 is TGTGCCAGCAGCTTAGATTTAGGACAGGGAATCTACAATGAGCAGTTCTTC.

CDR3 protein: CASSLEALQGKQPQHF. In nucleotides, the CDR3 is TGTGCCAGCAGCTTAGAGGCCTTACAGGGGAAACAGCCCCAGCATTTT. The chain joins TRBV7-2 to TRBJ1-5; 7 nucleotides line up with TRBD1. This CDR3 comprises 16 residues. Per germline, CDR1 SGHTA and CDR2 FQGNSA. The V gene end was trimmed by 1 base and the J gene end by 7 bases; junction bases not matched to a gene: 10.

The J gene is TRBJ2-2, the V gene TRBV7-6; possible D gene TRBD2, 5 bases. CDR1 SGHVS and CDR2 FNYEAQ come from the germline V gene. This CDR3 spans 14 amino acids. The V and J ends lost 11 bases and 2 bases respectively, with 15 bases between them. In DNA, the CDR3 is TGTGCCCGCCCCAAAGGAGGAAACACCGGGGAGCTGTTTTTT. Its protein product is CARPKGGNTGELFF.

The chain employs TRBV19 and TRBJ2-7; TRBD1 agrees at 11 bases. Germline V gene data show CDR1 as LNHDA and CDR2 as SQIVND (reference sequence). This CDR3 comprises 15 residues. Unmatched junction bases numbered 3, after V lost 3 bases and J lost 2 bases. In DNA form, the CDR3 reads TGTGCCAGTAGTATCCGGGACAGGGGGACCTACGAGCAGTACTTC. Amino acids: CASSIRDRGTYEQYF.

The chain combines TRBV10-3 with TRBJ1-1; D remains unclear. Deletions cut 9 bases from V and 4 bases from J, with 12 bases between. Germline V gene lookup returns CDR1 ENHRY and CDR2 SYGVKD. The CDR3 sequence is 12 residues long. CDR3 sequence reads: CAMAGAGTEAFF. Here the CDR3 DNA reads TGTGCCATGGCGGGAGCTGGCACTGAAGCTTTCTTT.

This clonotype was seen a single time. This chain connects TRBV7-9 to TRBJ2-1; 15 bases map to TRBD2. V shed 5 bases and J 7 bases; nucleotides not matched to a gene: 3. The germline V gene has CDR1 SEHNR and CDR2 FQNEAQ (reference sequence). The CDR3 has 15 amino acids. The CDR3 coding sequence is TGTGCCAGCAGCCGTGGGACTAGCGGGGGGAATGAGCAGTTCTTC. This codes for CASSRGTSGGNEQFF.

This CDR3 reads CASSSSASSYEQYF. DNA for the CDR3: TGTGCCAGCAGTAGTAGCGCGAGCTCCTACGAGCAGTACTTC. J is TRBJ2-7 and V is TRBV6-1; weak D call: TRBD2 (5 bases). Germline assignment: CDR1 MNHNS and CDR2 SASEGT. The V gene lost 5 bases and the J gene lost 0 bases, with 11 bases spanning the gap. The CDR3 consists of 14 residues.

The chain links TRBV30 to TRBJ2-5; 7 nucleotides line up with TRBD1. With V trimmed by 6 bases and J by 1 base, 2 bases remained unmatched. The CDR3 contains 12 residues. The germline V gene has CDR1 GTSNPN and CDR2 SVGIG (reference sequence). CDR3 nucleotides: TGTGCCTGCTGGGACAGCCAAGAGACCCAGTACTTC. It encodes CACWDSQETQYF.

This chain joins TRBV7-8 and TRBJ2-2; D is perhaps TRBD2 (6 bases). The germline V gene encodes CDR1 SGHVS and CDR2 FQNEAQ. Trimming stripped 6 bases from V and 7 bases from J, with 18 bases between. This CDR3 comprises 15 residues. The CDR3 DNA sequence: TGTGCCAGCAGTCTACTCAGTCGGGGAGGCGGGGAGCTGTTTTTT. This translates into CASSLLSRGGGELFF.

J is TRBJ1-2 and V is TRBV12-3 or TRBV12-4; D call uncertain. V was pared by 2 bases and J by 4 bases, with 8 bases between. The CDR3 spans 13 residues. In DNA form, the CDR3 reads TGTGCCAGCAGTTTAAGCACCCTCTATGGCTACACCTTC. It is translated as CASSLSTLYGYTF.

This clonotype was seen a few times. The CDR3 region is CASSLSSAAALIYGYTF. The CDR3 DNA sequence: TGTGCCAGCAGTTTATCGTCGGCAGCTGCCCTCATTTATGGCTACACCTTC. The chain links TRBV27 to TRBJ1-2; D unclear. The CDR3 covers 17 residues. The germline V gene has CDR1 MNHEY and CDR2 SMNVEV (reference sequence). V was clipped by 0 bases and J by 5 bases, with 19 bases between them.

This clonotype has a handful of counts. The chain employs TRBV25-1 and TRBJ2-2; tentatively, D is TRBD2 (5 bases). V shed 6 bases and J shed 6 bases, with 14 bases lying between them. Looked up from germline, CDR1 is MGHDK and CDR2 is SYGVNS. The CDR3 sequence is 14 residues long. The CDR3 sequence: CASSFTGRAGELFF. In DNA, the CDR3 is TGTGCCAGCAGCTTCACCGGGCGGGCCGGGGAGCTGTTTTTT.